This T cell receptor beta chain was profiled in a study of shared clonotypes between healthy human individuals. Study-wide background: Ranging from 18 to 49 in age, donors were a couple of women and a few men.

This CDR3 is 13 amino acids long. V was clipped by 8 bases and J by 5 bases, with 15 bases between them. CDR1 and CDR2 from the germline V gene are MNHNS and SASEGT. Notes on the study in general: Relative to clonotypes present in all four donors, those not shared had lower generation probabilities.

Each PCR replicate from the sorted subsets contained 150 to 200 ng DNA, which is about 30,000 T cell genomes. The protocol was immunoSEQ multiplex PCR, while the TCRdb copy is restricted to in-frame clones and leaves out a portion. Among over a million clones, nearly 99% were seen once, and the ten largest hold around 0.45%. As concerns this clone: Its target is unknown.

The donors, healthy adults who were HIV-negative, had experienced no recent acute infections or vaccinations. The sequencing input was naive CD4+ T cells sorted from blood. Indicated subset: CD45RA+ positively selected. This chain uses TRBV6-1 with TRBJ1-1; TRBD1 might be the D (5 bases). The source of this sequence is a man between 25 and 39 years old in good health. CDR3 in amino acids: CASLPGLGTEAFF. The CDR3 DNA is TGTGCCAGCCTACCGGGGCTCGGGACTGAAGCTTTCTTT.